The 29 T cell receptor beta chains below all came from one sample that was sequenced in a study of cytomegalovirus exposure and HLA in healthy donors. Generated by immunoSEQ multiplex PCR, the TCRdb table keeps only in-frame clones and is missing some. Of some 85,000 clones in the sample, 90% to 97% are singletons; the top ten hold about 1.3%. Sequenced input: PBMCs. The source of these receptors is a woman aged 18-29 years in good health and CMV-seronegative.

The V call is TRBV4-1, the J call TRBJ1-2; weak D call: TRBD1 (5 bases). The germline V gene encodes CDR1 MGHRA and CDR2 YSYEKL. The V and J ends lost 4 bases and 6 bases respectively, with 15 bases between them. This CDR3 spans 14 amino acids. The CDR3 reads CASSPVGGSDGYTF. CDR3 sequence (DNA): TGCGCCAGCAGCCCGGTCGGGGGGTCGGATGGCTACACCTTC.

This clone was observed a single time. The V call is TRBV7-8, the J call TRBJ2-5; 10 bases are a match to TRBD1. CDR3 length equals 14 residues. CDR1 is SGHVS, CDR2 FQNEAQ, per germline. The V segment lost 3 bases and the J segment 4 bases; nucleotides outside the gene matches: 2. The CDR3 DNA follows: TGTGCCAGCAGCTTGGGACAGGGGTTAGAGACCCAGTACTTC. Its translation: CASSLGQGLETQYF.

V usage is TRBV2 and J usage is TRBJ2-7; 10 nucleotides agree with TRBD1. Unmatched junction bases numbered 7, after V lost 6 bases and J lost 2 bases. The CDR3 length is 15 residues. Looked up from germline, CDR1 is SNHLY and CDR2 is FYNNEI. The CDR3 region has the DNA TGTGCCAGCAGACGCCCCGGACAGGGGGCCTACGAGCAGTACTTC. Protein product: CASRRPGQGAYEQYF.

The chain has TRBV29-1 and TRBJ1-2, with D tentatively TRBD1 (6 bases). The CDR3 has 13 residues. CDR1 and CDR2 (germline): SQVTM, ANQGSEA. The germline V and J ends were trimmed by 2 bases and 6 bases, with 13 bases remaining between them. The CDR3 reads CSVETGTSDGYTF. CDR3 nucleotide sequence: TGCAGCGTTGAAACCGGGACATCCGATGGCTACACCTTC. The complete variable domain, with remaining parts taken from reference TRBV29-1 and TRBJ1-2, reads SAVISQKPSRDICQRGTSLTIQCQVDSQVTMMFWYRQQPGQSLTLIATANQGSEATYESGFVIDKFPISRPNLTFSTLTVSNMSPEDSSIYLCSVETGTSDGYTFGSGTRLTVV.

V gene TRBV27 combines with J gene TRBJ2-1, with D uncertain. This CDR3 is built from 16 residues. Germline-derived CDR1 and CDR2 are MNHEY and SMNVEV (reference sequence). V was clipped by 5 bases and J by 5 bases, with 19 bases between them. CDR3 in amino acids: CASSPSVAYLNNEQFF. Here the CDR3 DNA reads TGTGCCAGCAGTCCCTCTGTAGCATACTTGAACAATGAGCAGTTCTTC.

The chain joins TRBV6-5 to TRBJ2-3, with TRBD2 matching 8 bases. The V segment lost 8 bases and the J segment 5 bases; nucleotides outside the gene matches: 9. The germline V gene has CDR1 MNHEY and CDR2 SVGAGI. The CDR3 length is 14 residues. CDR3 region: CASAASGPEDTQYF. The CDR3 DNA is TGTGCCAGCGCAGCTAGCGGGCCGGAAGATACGCAGTATTTT.

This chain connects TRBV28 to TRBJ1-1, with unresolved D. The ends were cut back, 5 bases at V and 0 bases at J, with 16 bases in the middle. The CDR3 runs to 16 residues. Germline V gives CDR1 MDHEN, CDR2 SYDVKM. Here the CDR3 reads CASSRHSRGVNTEAFF. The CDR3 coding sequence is TGTGCCAGCAGTCGACATTCCCGCGGGGTGAACACTGAAGCTTTCTTT.

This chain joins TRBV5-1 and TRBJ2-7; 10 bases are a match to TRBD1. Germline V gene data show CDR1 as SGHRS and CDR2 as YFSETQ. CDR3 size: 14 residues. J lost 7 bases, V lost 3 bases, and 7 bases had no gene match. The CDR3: CASSSDRGPWEQYF. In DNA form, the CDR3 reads TGCGCCAGCAGCTCTGACAGGGGGCCATGGGAGCAGTACTTC.

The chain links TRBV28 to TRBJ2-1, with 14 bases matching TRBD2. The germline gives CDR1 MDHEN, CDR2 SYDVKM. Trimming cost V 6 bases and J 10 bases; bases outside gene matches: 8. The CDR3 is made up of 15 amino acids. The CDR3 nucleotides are TGTGCCAGCAGCTCCGGGACTAGCGGGAGTTCCGAGCAGTTCTTC. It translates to CASSSGTSGSSEQFF.

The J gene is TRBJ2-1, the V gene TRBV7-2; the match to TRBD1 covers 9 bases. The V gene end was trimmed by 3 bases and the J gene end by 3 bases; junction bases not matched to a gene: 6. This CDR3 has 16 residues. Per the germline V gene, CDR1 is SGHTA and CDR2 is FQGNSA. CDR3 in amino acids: CASSFPGDRDYNEQFF. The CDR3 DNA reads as TGTGCCAGCAGCTTCCCCGGGGACAGGGACTACAATGAGCAGTTCTTC.

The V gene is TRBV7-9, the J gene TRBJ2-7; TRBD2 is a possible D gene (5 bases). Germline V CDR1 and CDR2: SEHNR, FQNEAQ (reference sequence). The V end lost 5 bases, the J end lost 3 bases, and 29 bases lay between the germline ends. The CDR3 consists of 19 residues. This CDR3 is CASSPSPGTRSLTGYEQYF. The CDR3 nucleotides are TGTGCCAGCAGCCCATCACCGGGAACCAGGTCCCTAACTGGCTACGAGCAGTACTTC.

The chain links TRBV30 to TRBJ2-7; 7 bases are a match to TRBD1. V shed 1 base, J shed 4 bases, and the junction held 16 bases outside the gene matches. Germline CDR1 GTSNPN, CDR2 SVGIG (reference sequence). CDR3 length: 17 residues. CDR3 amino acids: CAWSGDTGTAIKYEQYF. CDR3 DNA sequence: TGTGCCTGGAGTGGGGACACCGGGACAGCCATAAAATACGAGCAGTACTTC.

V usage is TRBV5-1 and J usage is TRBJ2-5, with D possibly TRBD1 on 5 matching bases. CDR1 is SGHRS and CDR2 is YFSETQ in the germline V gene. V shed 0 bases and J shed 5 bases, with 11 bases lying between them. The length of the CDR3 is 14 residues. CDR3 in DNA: TGCGCCAGCAGCTTGGGTGGACATGGTGAGACCCAGTACTTC. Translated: CASSLGGHGETQYF.

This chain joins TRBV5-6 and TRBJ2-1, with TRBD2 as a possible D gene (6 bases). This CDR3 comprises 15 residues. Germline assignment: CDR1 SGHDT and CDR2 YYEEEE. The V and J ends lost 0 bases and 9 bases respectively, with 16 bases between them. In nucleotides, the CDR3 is TGTGCCAGCAGCTTGGGGCAGGCGGGATATTTTGAGCAGTTCTTC. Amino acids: CASSLGQAGYFEQFF. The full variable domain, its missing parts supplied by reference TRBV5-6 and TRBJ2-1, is DAGVTQSPTHLIKTRGQQVTLRCSPKSGHDTVSWYQQALGQGPQFIFQYYEEEERQRGNFPDRFSGHQFPNYSSELNVNALLLGDSALYLCASSLGQAGYFEQFFGPGTRLTVL.

The CDR3 region has the DNA TGTGCCAGCAGCCCACAGGGGGTCACAGATACGCAGTATTTT. Encoded protein: CASSPQGVTDTQYF. The J gene is TRBJ2-3, the V gene TRBV6-4; TRBD1 agrees at 8 bases. V lost 6 bases and J lost 2; bases outside the gene matches: 4. Germline V gene lookup returns CDR1 MRHNA and CDR2 SNTAGT. The CDR3 length is 14 residues.

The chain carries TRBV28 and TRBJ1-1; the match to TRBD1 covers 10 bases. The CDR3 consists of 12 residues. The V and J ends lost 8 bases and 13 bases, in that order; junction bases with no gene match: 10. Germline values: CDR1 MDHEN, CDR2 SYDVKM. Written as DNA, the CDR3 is TGTGCCAGCGGGGGACAGGGGCTTTTCGGTTTCTTT. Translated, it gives CASGGQGLFGFF.

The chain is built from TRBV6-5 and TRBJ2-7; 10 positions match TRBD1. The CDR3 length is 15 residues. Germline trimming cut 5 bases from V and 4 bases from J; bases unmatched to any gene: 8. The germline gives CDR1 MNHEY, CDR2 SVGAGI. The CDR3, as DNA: TGTGCCAGCAGTCCCTCGACAGGGGGCAGGTACGAGCAGTACTTC. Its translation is CASSPSTGGRYEQYF.

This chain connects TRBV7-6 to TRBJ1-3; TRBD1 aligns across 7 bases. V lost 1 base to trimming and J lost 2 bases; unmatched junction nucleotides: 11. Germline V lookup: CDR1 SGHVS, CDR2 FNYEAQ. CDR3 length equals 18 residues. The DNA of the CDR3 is TGTGCCAGCAGCTTAGACCCAGAACAGGGGATACCTGGAAACACCATATATTTT. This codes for CASSLDPEQGIPGNTIYF.

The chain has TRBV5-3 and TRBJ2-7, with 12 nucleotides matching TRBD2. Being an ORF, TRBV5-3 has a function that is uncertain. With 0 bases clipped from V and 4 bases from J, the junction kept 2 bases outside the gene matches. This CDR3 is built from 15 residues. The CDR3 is CARSLGTSGKYEQYF. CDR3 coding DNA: TGTGCCAGAAGCTTGGGGACTAGCGGGAAGTACGAGCAGTACTTC.

The CDR3 DNA reads as TGTGCCAGCAGTTACTCTGGACTAGCACAGTACGAGCAGTACTTC. This codes for CASSYSGLAQYEQYF. The chain couples TRBV6-5 to TRBJ2-7, with 8 bases identical to TRBD2. V lost 0 bases, J lost 4 bases, and 5 bases stayed unmatched. Germline V gives CDR1 MNHEY, CDR2 SVGAGI. The CDR3 is made up of 15 amino acids.

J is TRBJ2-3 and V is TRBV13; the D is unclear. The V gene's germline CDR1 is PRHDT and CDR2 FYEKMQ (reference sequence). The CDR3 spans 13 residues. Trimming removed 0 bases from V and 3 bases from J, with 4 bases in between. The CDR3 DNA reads TGTGCCAGCAGCTTAGGCCGGACAGATACGCAGTATTTT. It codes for CASSLGRTDTQYF.

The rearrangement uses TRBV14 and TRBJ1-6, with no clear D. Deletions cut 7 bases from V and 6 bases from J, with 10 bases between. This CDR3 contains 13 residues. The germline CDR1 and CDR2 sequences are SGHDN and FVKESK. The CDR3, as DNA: TGTGCCAGCAACTTGCGGGGTAATTCACCCCTCCACTTT. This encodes CASNLRGNSPLHF.

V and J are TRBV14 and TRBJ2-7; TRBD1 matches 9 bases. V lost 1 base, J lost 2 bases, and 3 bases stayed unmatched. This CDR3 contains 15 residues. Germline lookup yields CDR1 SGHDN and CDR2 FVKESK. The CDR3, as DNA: TGTGCCAGCAGCCAAGGGGACAGGGCCACCTACGAGCAGTACTTC. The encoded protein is CASSQGDRATYEQYF. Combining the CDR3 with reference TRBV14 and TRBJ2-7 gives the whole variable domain EAGVTQFPSHSVIEKGQTVTLRCDPISGHDNLYWYRRVMGKEIKFLLHFVKESKQDESGMPNNRFLAERTGGTYSTLKVQPAELEDSGVYFCASSQGDRATYEQYFGPGTRLTVT.

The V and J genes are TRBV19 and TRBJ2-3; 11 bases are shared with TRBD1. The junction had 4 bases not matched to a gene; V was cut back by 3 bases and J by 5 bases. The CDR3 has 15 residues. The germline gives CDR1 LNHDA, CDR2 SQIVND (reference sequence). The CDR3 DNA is TGTGCCAGTAGTATCGGACAGGGGGCGGGAGATACGCAGTATTTT. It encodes CASSIGQGAGDTQYF.

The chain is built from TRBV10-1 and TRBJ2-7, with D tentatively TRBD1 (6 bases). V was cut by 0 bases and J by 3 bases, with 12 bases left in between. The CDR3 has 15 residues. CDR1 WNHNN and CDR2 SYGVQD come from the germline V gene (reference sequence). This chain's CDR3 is CASSESGAGLYEQYF. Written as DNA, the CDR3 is TGCGCCAGCAGTGAGTCGGGGGCAGGGCTCTACGAGCAGTACTTC.

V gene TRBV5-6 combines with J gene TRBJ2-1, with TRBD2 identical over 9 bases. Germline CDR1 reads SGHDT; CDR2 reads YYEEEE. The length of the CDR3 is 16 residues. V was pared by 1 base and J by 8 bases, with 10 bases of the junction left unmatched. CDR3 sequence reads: CASSLMAGGPHYEQFF. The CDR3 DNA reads TGTGCCAGCAGCTTGATGGCGGGAGGGCCCCACTATGAGCAGTTCTTC.

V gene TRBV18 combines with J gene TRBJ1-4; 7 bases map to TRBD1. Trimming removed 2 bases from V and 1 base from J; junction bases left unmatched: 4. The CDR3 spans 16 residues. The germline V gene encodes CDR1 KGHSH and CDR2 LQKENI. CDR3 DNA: TGTGCCAGCTCACCAACTACAGGGGAAACTAATGAAAAACTGTTTTTT. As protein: CASSPTTGETNEKLFF.

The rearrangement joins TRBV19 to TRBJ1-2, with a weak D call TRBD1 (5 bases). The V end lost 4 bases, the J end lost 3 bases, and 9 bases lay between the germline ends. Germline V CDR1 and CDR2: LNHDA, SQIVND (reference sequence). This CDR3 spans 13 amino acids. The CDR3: CASSTGLDYGYTF. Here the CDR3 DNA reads TGTGCCAGTAGTACAGGGCTAGACTATGGCTACACCTTC.

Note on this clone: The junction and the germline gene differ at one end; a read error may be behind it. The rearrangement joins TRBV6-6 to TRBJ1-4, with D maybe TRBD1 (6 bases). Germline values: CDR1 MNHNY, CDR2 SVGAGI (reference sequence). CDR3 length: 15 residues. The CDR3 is CASSYSAGAKEKLFF. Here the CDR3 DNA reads TGTGCCAGCAGTTACTCTGCGGGGGCTAAGGAAAAACTGTTTTTT.